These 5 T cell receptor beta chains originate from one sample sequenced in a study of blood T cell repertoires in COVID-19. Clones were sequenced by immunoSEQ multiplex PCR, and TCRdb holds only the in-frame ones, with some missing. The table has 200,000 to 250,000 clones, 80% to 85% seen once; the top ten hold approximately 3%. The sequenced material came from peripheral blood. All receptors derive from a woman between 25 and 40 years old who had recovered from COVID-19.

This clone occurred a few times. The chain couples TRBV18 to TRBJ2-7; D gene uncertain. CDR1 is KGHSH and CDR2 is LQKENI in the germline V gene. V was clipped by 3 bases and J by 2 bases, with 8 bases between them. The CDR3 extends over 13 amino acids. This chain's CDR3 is CASSPEPAYEQYF. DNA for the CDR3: TGTGCCAGCTCACCGGAGCCGGCCTACGAGCAGTACTTC.

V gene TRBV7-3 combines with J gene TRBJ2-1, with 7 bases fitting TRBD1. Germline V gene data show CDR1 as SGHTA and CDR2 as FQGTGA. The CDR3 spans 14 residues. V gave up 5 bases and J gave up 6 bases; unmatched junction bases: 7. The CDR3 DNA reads TGTGCCAGCAGCCCAAGGACAGGTAGCAATGAGCAGTTCTTC. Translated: CASSPRTGSNEQFF.

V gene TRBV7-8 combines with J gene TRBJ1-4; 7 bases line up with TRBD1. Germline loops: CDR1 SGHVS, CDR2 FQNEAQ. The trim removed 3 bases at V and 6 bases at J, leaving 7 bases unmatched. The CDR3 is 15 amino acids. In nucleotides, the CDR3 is TGTGCCAGCAGCTTCCCGGGACAGCGTCATGAAAAACTGTTTTTT. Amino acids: CASSFPGQRHEKLFF.

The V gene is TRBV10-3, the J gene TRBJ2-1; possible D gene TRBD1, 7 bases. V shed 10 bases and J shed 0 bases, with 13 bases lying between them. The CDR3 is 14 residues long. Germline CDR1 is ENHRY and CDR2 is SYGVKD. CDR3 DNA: TGTGCCAGCAGGGGGACTGACTCCTACAATGAGCAGTTCTTC. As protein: CASRGTDSYNEQFF.

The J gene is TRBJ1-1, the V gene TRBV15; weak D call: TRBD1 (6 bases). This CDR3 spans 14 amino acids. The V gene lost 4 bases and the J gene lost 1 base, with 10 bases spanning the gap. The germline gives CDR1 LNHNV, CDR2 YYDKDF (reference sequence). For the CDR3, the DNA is TGTGCCACCAGCACCAGGGGTGGGAACACTGAAGCTTTCTTT. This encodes CATSTRGGNTEAFF.